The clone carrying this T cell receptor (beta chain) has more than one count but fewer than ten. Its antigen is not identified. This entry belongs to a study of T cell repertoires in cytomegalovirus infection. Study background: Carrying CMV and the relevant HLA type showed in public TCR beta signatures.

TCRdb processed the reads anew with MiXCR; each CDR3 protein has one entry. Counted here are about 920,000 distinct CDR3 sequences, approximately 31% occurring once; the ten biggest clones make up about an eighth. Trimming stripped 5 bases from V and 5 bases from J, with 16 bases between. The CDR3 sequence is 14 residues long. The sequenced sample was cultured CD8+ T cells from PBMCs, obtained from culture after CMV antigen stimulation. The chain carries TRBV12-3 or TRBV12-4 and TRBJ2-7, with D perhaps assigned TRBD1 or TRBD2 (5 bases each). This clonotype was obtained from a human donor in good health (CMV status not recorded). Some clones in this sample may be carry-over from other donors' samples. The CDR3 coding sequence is TGTGCCAGCAGTACGTCAAACAGGAGGCACGAGCAGTACGTC. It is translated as CASSTSNRRHEQYV.